The clone carrying this T cell receptor (beta chain) has a handful of counts. At the DNA level, this CDR3 is encoded by other sequences in the same sample as well. The record originates from a study of cytomegalovirus exposure and HLA in healthy donors. PCR used 60 Vbeta primers and 13 Jbeta primers. The protocol was immunoSEQ multiplex PCR, while the TCRdb copy is restricted to in-frame clones and leaves out a portion. Of around 100,000 clones listed, roughly 70% are singletons. The trim removed 2 bases at V and 4 bases at J, leaving 13 bases unmatched. Germline V gives CDR1 GTSNPN, CDR2 SVGIG (reference sequence). There are 17 residues in the CDR3.

The sequence was obtained from a man aged 35-49 years in good health and CMV-seropositive. The sample comprised PBMCs. The genes are TRBV30 and TRBJ1-1, with 10 bases fitting TRBD1. CDR3 residues: CAWSTPDRGRGGTEAFF. CDR3 bases: TGTGCCTGGAGTACTCCAGACAGGGGGCGGGGGGGCACTGAAGCTTTCTTT. The full variable domain, rest sourced from reference TRBV30 and TRBJ1-1, is SQTIHQWPATLVQPVGSPLSLECTVEGTSNPNLYWYRQAAGRGLQLLFYSVGIGQISSEVPQNLSASRPQDRQFILSSKKLLLSDSGFYLCAWSTPDRGRGGTEAFFGQGTRLTVV.